These 5 T cell receptor beta chains came from one sample sequenced in a study of OX40 agonist ivuxolimab in advanced cancers. Sequencing used immunoSEQ multiplex PCR; TCRdb keeps in-frame clones, though not all of them. The sample holds 30,000 to 40,000 clones, less than 85% seen once. The sample in question was CD4+ or CD8+ T cells sorted from blood, obtained in a trial of the OX40 agonist ivuxolimab. These receptors came from an adult with an advanced solid tumor such as melanoma, head and neck, liver or kidney cancer.

The rearrangement joins TRBV4-1 to TRBJ2-3; TRBD2 matches at 7 bases. Trimming took 4 bases from V and 0 from J; bases not matched to a gene: 7. The CDR3 is 16 amino acids. The germline V gene encodes CDR1 MGHRA and CDR2 YSYEKL. The DNA for the CDR3 is TGCGCCAGCAGCCCTTCGGCTAGCGGTAGCACAGATACGCAGTATTTT. This gives the protein CASSPSASGSTDTQYF.

V usage is TRBV7-9 and J usage is TRBJ2-7; 7 bases agree with TRBD1. With 5 bases clipped from V and 2 bases from J, the junction kept 6 bases outside the gene matches. Per germline, CDR1 SEHNR and CDR2 FQNEAQ (reference sequence). The CDR3 sequence is 14 residues long. The CDR3 loop reads CASSHDRAAYEQYF. DNA for the CDR3: TGTGCCAGCAGCCACGACAGGGCGGCCTACGAGCAGTACTTC. The variable domain in full, with the rest retrieved from reference TRBV7-9 and TRBJ2-7, is DTGVSQNPRHKITKRGQNVTFRCDPISEHNRLYWYRQTLGQGPEFLTYFQNEAQLEKSRLLSDRFSAERPKGSFSTLEIQRTEQGDSAMYLCASSHDRAAYEQYFGPGTRLTVT.

The chain links TRBV7-8 to TRBJ2-7; tentative D call: TRBD2 (6 bases). Germline CDR1 and CDR2: SGHVS and FQNEAQ. There are 17 residues in the CDR3. Trimming shortened V by 5 bases and J by 5 bases, and 25 bases separated the two germline ends. This chain's CDR3 is CASSLRAPGSTRDEQYF. Here the CDR3 DNA reads TGTGCCAGCAGCCTTAGGGCCCCCGGGAGTACTCGCGACGAGCAGTACTTC.

This clone was recorded a few times. The J gene is TRBJ2-1, the V gene TRBV9; 9 bases line up with TRBD1. This CDR3 has 20 residues. V was clipped by 0 bases and J by 12 bases; unmatched bases: 25. From germline, CDR1 is SGDLS and CDR2 YYNGEE. This CDR3 is CASSVVVDLVVVEPGQGQFF. CDR3 sequence (DNA): TGTGCCAGCAGCGTAGTAGTAGATCTTGTAGTAGTAGAGCCGGGACAGGGGCAGTTCTTC.

The rearrangement joins TRBV7-3 to TRBJ2-3; perhaps D is TRBD1 or TRBD2 (6 bases each). Germline loops: CDR1 SGHTA, CDR2 FQGTGA. V lost 4 bases, J lost 2 bases, and 13 bases lay in between. The CDR3 spans 15 residues. The chain's CDR3 is CASSSTGGTTDTQYF. CDR3 in DNA: TGTGCCAGCAGCTCGACAGGAGGGACCACAGATACGCAGTATTTT.